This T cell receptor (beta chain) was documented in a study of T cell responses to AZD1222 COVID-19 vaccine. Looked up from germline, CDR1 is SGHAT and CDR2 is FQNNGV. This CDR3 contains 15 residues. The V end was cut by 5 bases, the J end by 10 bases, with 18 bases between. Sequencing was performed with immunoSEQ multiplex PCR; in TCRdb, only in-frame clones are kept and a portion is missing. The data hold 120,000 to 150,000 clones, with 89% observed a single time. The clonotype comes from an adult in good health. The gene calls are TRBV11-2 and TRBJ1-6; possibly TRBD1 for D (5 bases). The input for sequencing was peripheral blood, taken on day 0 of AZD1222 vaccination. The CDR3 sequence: CASSISGGVKSPLHF. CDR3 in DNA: TGTGCCAGCAGCATTAGCGGGGGGGTTAAATCACCCCTCCACTTT.